Below, 32 T cell receptor beta chains from the same sample are listed, as sequenced in a study of blood T cell repertoires in COVID-19. Libraries were prepared by immunoSEQ multiplex PCR; TCRdb keeps only in-frame clonotypes and omits some of them. The sample records approximately 270,000 clones, roughly 85% being singletons. Source material: peripheral blood. Receptors originate from a man between 18 and 29 years old with active or convalescent COVID-19.

The chain is built from TRBV28 and TRBJ1-4, with 8 bases aligning to TRBD1. Germline V gene lookup returns CDR1 MDHEN and CDR2 SYDVKM. Trimming at V came to 9 bases and at J to 8 bases, leaving 8 bases not matched to a gene. CDR3 length equals 13 residues. CDR3 in amino acids: CASGDRGREKLFF. The CDR3 DNA sequence: TGTGCCAGTGGTGACAGGGGTCGAGAAAAACTGTTTTTT.

The rearrangement joins TRBV7-2 to TRBJ2-3; D unresolved. The germline V and J ends were trimmed by 4 bases and 3 bases, with 2 bases remaining between them. CDR1 SGHTA and CDR2 FQGNSA come from the germline V gene. The CDR3 contains 11 residues. The CDR3 nucleotides are TGTGCCAGCAGCTCGACAGATACGCAGTATTTT. Translation gives CASSSTDTQYF.

This rearrangement joins TRBV7-2 to TRBJ2-7, with 10 bases fitting TRBD1. V lost 2 bases, J lost 5 bases, and 9 bases stayed unmatched. This CDR3 has 16 amino acids. Per the germline V gene, CDR1 is SGHTA and CDR2 is FQGNSA. CDR3 in amino acids: CASSLIVGQGVDEQYF. As DNA, the CDR3 is TGTGCCAGCAGCTTAATCGTAGGACAGGGGGTTGACGAGCAGTACTTC.

The V and J genes are TRBV6-6 and TRBJ2-5; D perhaps matches TRBD1 (5 bases). With 0 bases removed from V and 4 bases from J, the gap between germline ends came to 12 bases. Germline lookup yields CDR1 MNHNY and CDR2 SVGAGI (reference sequence). CDR3 size: 15 residues. Here the CDR3 reads CASSYSHAGSETQYF. CDR3 nucleotide sequence: TGTGCCAGCAGTTACTCCCACGCAGGGTCAGAGACCCAGTACTTC.

Details on this clone: The sample carries other DNA sequences with the same CDR3. This chain links TRBV18 with TRBJ2-5; 10 positions match TRBD1. CDR3 length: 13 residues. After removal of 6 bases from V and 5 bases from J, the junction contained 3 bases not matched to a gene. Germline V gene lookup returns CDR1 KGHSH and CDR2 LQKENI. This chain's CDR3 is CASSPGQGETQYF. CDR3 in DNA: TGTGCCAGCTCCCCGGGACAGGGGGAGACCCAGTACTTC.

This clone has more than one count but fewer than ten. V gene TRBV4-3 combines with J gene TRBJ1-2; the match to TRBD1 covers 7 bases. Germline trimming cut 2 bases from V and 4 bases from J; bases unmatched to any gene: 7. Germline V gene sequence: CDR1 LGHNA, CDR2 YSLEER. CDR3 length equals 15 residues. The CDR3 bases are TGCGCCAGCAGCCAACAGACAGGGATTGGCTATGGCTACACCTTC. As protein: CASSQQTGIGYGYTF.

The rearrangement links TRBV19 to TRBJ1-2; 12 bases fit TRBD1. The V gene's germline CDR1 is LNHDA and CDR2 SQIVND (reference sequence). This CDR3 comprises 18 residues. J was trimmed by 2 bases and V by 5 bases; bases with no gene match: 12. The CDR3 spells CASSPPGQGANRNYGYTF. The CDR3 DNA is TGTGCCAGTAGTCCTCCGGGACAGGGGGCTAATCGGAACTATGGCTACACCTTC.

This clone was found a few times. The rearrangement uses TRBV5-1 and TRBJ2-6, with D unclear. The CDR3 consists of 15 residues. The V and J ends lost 2 bases and 0 bases respectively, with 6 bases between them. Germline V gene data show CDR1 as SGHRS and CDR2 as YFSETQ. Written as DNA, the CDR3 is TGCGCCAGCAGCTTAACAAGCTCTGGGGCCAACGTCCTGACTTTC. Translated, it gives CASSLTSSGANVLTF.

This chain links TRBV13 with TRBJ2-7; TRBD1 is a possible D gene (6 bases). CDR3 length: 15 amino acids. Per the germline V gene, CDR1 is PRHDT and CDR2 is FYEKMQ (reference sequence). V was trimmed by 0 bases and J by 3 bases, leaving 12 bases between them. The CDR3 loop reads CASSLGGTIRYEQYF. The DNA of the CDR3 is TGTGCCAGCAGCTTAGGGGGGACAATTCGCTACGAGCAGTACTTC.

This chain links TRBV27 with TRBJ2-1; 7 positions match TRBD2. Trimming removed 2 bases from V and 8 bases from J; junction bases left unmatched: 18. Germline CDR1 MNHEY, CDR2 SMNVEV (reference sequence). The CDR3 has 18 amino acids. Here the CDR3 reads CASSLRVRGSTGMDEQFF. In DNA form, the CDR3 reads TGTGCCAGCAGTTTACGGGTACGCGGGAGCACGGGTATGGATGAGCAGTTCTTC.

This chain uses TRBV6-5 with TRBJ2-1, with a weak D call TRBD1 (5 bases). Germline V CDR1 and CDR2: MNHEY, SVGAGI. The CDR3 is made up of 16 amino acids. Between the trimmed V and J ends, which lost 0 bases and 7 bases, there was a span of 16 bases. The CDR3 here is CASSYSTGRFKNEQFF. The CDR3 DNA reads as TGTGCCAGCAGTTACTCCACAGGCAGGTTCAAAAATGAGCAGTTCTTC.

The rearrangement links TRBV5-1 to TRBJ2-3; 12 bases line up with TRBD2. The CDR3 runs 15 residues. CDR1 is SGHRS, CDR2 YFSETQ, per germline. V lost 3 bases and J lost 2; bases outside the gene matches: 1. The CDR3 spells CASSWTSGTTDTQYF. For the CDR3, the DNA is TGCGCCAGCAGCTGGACTAGCGGGACCACAGATACGCAGTATTTT.

This chain uses TRBV7-6 with TRBJ2-5; TRBD2 matches 13 bases. Germline V gene sequence: CDR1 SGHVS, CDR2 FNYEAQ. The CDR3 contains 18 residues. Unmatched junction bases numbered 9, after V lost 2 bases and J lost 3 bases. CDR3 nucleotides: TGTGCCAGCAGCTTAAATCCTCCCGGGACTAGCGGGAAAGAGACCCAGTACTTC. Translating it yields CASSLNPPGTSGKETQYF.

This chain joins TRBV27 and TRBJ2-3; TRBD2 might be the D (5 bases). Germline lookup yields CDR1 MNHEY and CDR2 SMNVEV (reference sequence). The germline V and J ends were trimmed by 2 bases and 2 bases, with 11 bases remaining between them. This CDR3 is 15 amino acids long. The CDR3 sequence: CASSLGLFYTDTQYF. In nucleotides, the CDR3 is TGTGCCAGCAGTTTAGGACTTTTCTACACAGATACGCAGTATTTT.

V and J are TRBV5-1 and TRBJ1-1; D is perhaps TRBD1 (6 bases). V lost 1 base, J lost 8 bases, and 9 bases lay in between. Germline CDR1 reads SGHRS; CDR2 reads YFSETQ. The CDR3 consists of 12 residues. The DNA of the CDR3 is TGCGCCAGCAGCTTGCGGCAGGGGGAAGCTTTCTTT. This encodes CASSLRQGEAFF.

This chain joins TRBV24-1 and TRBJ2-1, with 14 bases identical to TRBD2. CDR1 is KGHDR, CDR2 SFDVKD, per germline. The length of the CDR3 is 17 residues. V gave up 3 bases and J gave up 9 bases; unmatched junction bases: 9. Here the CDR3 DNA reads TGTGCCACCAGTGATCCTGGGGGACTAGCGGGAGTCTTTGAGCAGTTCTTC. It codes for CATSDPGGLAGVFEQFF.

The rearrangement uses TRBV15 and TRBJ2-1; 9 bases fit TRBD1. The CDR3 sequence is 17 residues long. The germline gives CDR1 LNHNV, CDR2 YYDKDF (reference sequence). Losses at the gene ends were 9 bases for V and 0 bases for J; bases not matched to a gene: 12. CDR3 sequence reads: CATRGGTGPYSYNEQFF. The CDR3 nucleotides read TGTGCCACGAGGGGTGGGACAGGGCCATACTCCTACAATGAGCAGTTCTTC.

The chain employs TRBV21-1 and TRBJ1-5; the table gives TRBD1 as D, unverified against the DNA. TRBV21-1 is termed a pseudogene. CDR3 length: 14 amino acids. CDR3 in amino acids: CASSDRDSGQPQHF. CDR3 nucleotides: TGTGCCAGCAGCGACCGGGACAGTGGTCAGCCCCAGCATTTT.

This chain joins TRBV6-2 or TRBV6-3 and TRBJ2-3, with TRBD2 matching 9 bases. CDR1 is MNHEY and CDR2 is SVGEGT in the germline V gene. The CDR3 has 15 amino acids. Losses at the gene ends were 5 bases for V and 1 base for J; bases not matched to a gene: 4. DNA for the CDR3: TGTGCCAGCAGTCGCAGACTAGCGGGCACAGATACGCAGTATTTT. Translated: CASSRRLAGTDTQYF.

The rearrangement joins TRBV7-2 to TRBJ2-3, with a possible D match to TRBD2 (5 bases). CDR3 length equals 15 residues. The ends were cut back, 4 bases at V and 0 bases at J, with 11 bases in the middle. Germline V CDR1 and CDR2: SGHTA, FQGNSA. The CDR3 DNA is TGTGCCAGCAGCTCACTAGGGTCCAGCACAGATACGCAGTATTTT. This gives the protein CASSSLGSSTDTQYF. The entire variable domain, with the rest obtained from reference TRBV7-2 and TRBJ2-3, is as follows: GAGVSQSPSNKVTEKGKDVELRCDPISGHTALYWYRQSLGQGLEFLIYFQGNSAPDKSGLPSDRFSAERTGGSVSTLTIQRTQQEDSAVYLCASSSLGSSTDTQYFGPGTRLTVL.

The chain combines TRBV28 with TRBJ1-4, with D possibly matching TRBD1 (6 bases). The CDR3 is made up of 15 amino acids. The germline CDR1 and CDR2 sequences are MDHEN and SYDVKM. Deletions cut 2 bases from V and 3 bases from J, with 10 bases between. As DNA, the CDR3 is TGTGCCAGCAGTTTAGGGGGGGCACCTAATGAAAAACTGTTTTTT. Its protein is CASSLGGAPNEKLFF. The complete variable domain, with remaining parts taken from reference TRBV28 and TRBJ1-4, reads DVKVTQSSRYLVKRTGEKVFLECVQDMDHENMFWYRQDPGLGLRLIYFSYDVKMKEKGDIPEGYSVSREKKERFSLILESASTNQTSMYLCASSLGGAPNEKLFFGSGTQLSVL.

The chain couples TRBV5-5 to TRBJ1-5, with 8 bases aligning to TRBD1. The CDR3 is 14 residues long. After removal of 0 bases from V and 6 bases from J, the junction contained 2 bases not matched to a gene. From germline, CDR1 is SGHKS and CDR2 YYEKEE (reference sequence). The CDR3 region has the DNA TGTGCCAGCAGCTTGGTGGACAGGGTTCAGCCCCAGCATTTT. As protein: CASSLVDRVQPQHF. The full variable domain, in which reference TRBV5-5 and TRBJ1-5 provide the parts outside the CDR3, is DAGVTQSPTHLIKTRGQQVTLRCSPISGHKSVSWYQQVLGQGPQFIFQYYEKEERGRGNFPDRFSARQFPNYSSELNVNALLLGDSALYLCASSLVDRVQPQHFGDGTRLSIL.

This chain connects TRBV10-2 to TRBJ2-7; D perhaps matches TRBD1 (7 bases). Trimming shortened V by 8 bases and J by 5 bases, and 10 bases separated the two germline ends. Looked up from germline, CDR1 is WSHSY and CDR2 is SAAADI. The CDR3 consists of 11 residues. The CDR3 protein is CASFRGDEQYF. CDR3 nucleotides: TGCGCCAGCTTCAGGGGGGACGAGCAGTACTTC.

The rearrangement uses TRBV28 and TRBJ1-2; D perhaps matches TRBD1 (5 bases). CDR1 and CDR2 from the germline V gene are MDHEN and SYDVKM. Trimming shortened V by 2 bases and J by 4 bases, and 8 bases separated the two germline ends. CDR3 length: 13 residues. Here the CDR3 DNA reads TGTGCCAGCAGTTTAGGGGGGTCCTATGGCTACACCTTC. Its translation: CASSLGGSYGYTF.

This clone has a handful of counts. The chain links TRBV5-4 to TRBJ2-3; D unresolved. The CDR3 is 15 residues long. Per the germline V gene, CDR1 is SGHNT and CDR2 is YYREEE (reference sequence). Trimming removed 0 bases from V and 2 bases from J, with 10 bases in between. CDR3 bases: TGTGCCAGCAGCTTGGCCTTGGGCTACACAGATACGCAGTATTTT. Encoded protein: CASSLALGYTDTQYF. The entire variable domain, with the rest obtained from reference TRBV5-4 and TRBJ2-3, is as follows: ETGVTQSPTHLIKTRGQQVTLRCSSQSGHNTVSWYQQALGQGPQFIFQYYREEENGRGNFPPRFSGLQFPNYSSELNVNALELDDSALYLCASSLALGYTDTQYFGPGTRLTVL.

This sequence joins TRBV11-2 and TRBJ2-5; TRBD2 matches at 10 bases. CDR1 is SGHAT and CDR2 is FQNNGV in the germline V gene. V lost 5 bases and J lost 3; bases outside the gene matches: 3. The CDR3 has 14 amino acids. For the CDR3, the DNA is TGTGCCAGCAGCCTCGGGACTAGCGAAGAGACCCAGTACTTC. Protein: CASSLGTSEETQYF.

This chain joins TRBV13 and TRBJ1-3; the D gene is possibly TRBD1 (5 bases). Germline V gives CDR1 PRHDT, CDR2 FYEKMQ (reference sequence). V lost 0 bases, J lost 0 bases, and 9 bases lay in between. This CDR3 region has 16 residues. The CDR3 DNA reads TGTGCCAGCAGCTTAGGGTCAGGGCGCTCTGGAAACACCATATATTTT. Translated: CASSLGSGRSGNTIYF.

This chain links TRBV10-3 with TRBJ2-3; a possible D gene is TRBD1 (6 bases). The CDR3 is 15 residues long. Trimming removed 6 bases from V and 4 bases from J, with 17 bases in between. Per the germline V gene, CDR1 is ENHRY and CDR2 is SYGVKD. The CDR3 coding sequence is TGTGCCATCAGCCCCGGACAGACAGATGCAGATACGCAGTATTTT. It encodes CAISPGQTDADTQYF.

The genes are TRBV6-5 and TRBJ1-1; D unclear. V gave up 0 bases and J gave up 9 bases, with 14 bases separating them. Germline V gene sequence: CDR1 MNHEY, CDR2 SVGAGI. The CDR3 has 14 residues. The CDR3 DNA reads TGTGCCAGCAGTTACTCGATTGAGGCTTTCCAAGCTTTCTTT. Its protein product is CASSYSIEAFQAFF.

The genes are TRBV7-2 and TRBJ1-2; D unresolved. The V end lost 1 base, the J end lost 5 bases, and 14 bases lay between the germline ends. The CDR3 covers 15 residues. The germline CDR1 and CDR2 sequences are SGHTA and FQGNSA. The CDR3 here is CASSLVSQAYYGYTF. DNA for the CDR3: TGTGCCAGCAGCTTAGTAAGCCAGGCGTATTATGGCTACACCTTC.

The genes are TRBV28 and TRBJ1-5; D not certain. CDR3 length equals 17 residues. The V gene's germline CDR1 is MDHEN and CDR2 SYDVKM. Trimming pared 5 bases from V and 0 bases from J, leaving 17 bases between. CDR3 DNA sequence: TGTGCCAGCAGTCCTCTCCTGACGGACTATAGCAATCAGCCCCAGCATTTT. This codes for CASSPLLTDYSNQPQHF. Using reference TRBV28 and TRBJ1-5 for the parts outside the CDR3, the full variable domain is DVKVTQSSRYLVKRTGEKVFLECVQDMDHENMFWYRQDPGLGLRLIYFSYDVKMKEKGDIPEGYSVSREKKERFSLILESASTNQTSMYLCASSPLLTDYSNQPQHFGDGTRLSIL.

The CDR3 DNA is TGTGCCAGCAGCTTAGCCAGGGGGTACGAGCAGTACTTC. Amino acids: CASSLARGYEQYF. The chain employs TRBV7-8 and TRBJ2-7, with 7 bases lining up with TRBD1. CDR1 and CDR2 (germline): SGHVS, FQNEAQ. The CDR3 loop spans 13 amino acids. J gave up 4 bases and V 0 bases, and 0 bases lay outside the gene matches.